The clone carrying this TCR beta chain has a single count. Its specificity is unknown. A much larger clone differs from this one at a single base, so this may be a read error. This specimen belongs to a study of glioma-infiltrating T cells. TCR alpha and beta CDR3 regions were amplified from RNA using iRepertoire nested multiplex PCR. For one-step reverse transcription and amplification, 100-400 ng of tissue mRNA or PBMC total RNA was used. One entry per CDR3 protein, called by TCRdb with MiXCR from the multiplex PCR reads. The data contain about 210,000 distinct CDR3 sequences, about 32% of them singletons. Study outcomes and limitations: Above-expected tissue-blood divergence occurred in all gliomas, most in low-grade ones. Tissue and blood shared very few CDR3 sequences.

This CDR3 is built from 12 residues. Germline values: CDR1 SEHNR, CDR2 FQNEAQ (reference sequence). The TCR originated in a human donor with low-grade glioma or glioblastoma, undergoing nonglioma brain surgery, or in good health (not recorded which). Sequenced sample: glioma tissue, nonneoplastic brain tissue, or PBMCs (not recorded which). The V call is TRBV7-9, the J call TRBJ2-1, with 9 positions matching TRBD2. The CDR3 nucleotides read TGTGACAGCAGCTTAGTAGCGGGAGAGGAGTTCTTC. Residues: CDSSLVAGEEFF.